This T cell receptor beta chain comes out of a study of cytomegalovirus exposure and HLA in healthy donors. Study findings and constraints: Earlier analysis looked at TCR beta V segments, and most were productive about 90% or about 30% of the time. According to reports, the classifier identified cytomegalovirus status with high specificity and sensitivity. There were some V segments, including TRBV6-2 and TRBV6-3, excluded as indistinguishable.

The PCR ran on 60 Vbeta and 13 Jbeta primers. Libraries were prepared by immunoSEQ multiplex PCR; TCRdb keeps only in-frame clonotypes and omits some of them. The sample has 170,000 or so clones, 80% seen once. As regards this clone: As yet, its antigen is unknown.

CDR1 is SGHTA, CDR2 FQGNSA, per germline. The CDR3 contains 16 residues. Losses at the gene ends were 1 base for V and 0 bases for J; bases not matched to a gene: 3. Specimen: PBMCs. The rearrangement uses TRBV7-2 and TRBJ1-2; 9 nucleotides align to TRBD1. The clonotype comes from a woman aged 45 to 65 in good health and CMV-seropositive. For the CDR3, the DNA is TGTGCCAGCAGCTTAGGGACAGGGGCCACTAACTATGGCTACACCTTC. Protein: CASSLGTGATNYGYTF.